This section outlines one T cell receptor (beta chain) sequence together with its context. V lost 3 bases, J lost 6 bases, and 8 bases lay in between. This CDR3 spans 13 amino acids. Germline CDR1 MDHEN, CDR2 SYDVKM. This record comes from a study of blood T cell repertoires in COVID-19. Study at large: Donors in the United States, Italy and Spain gave samples during acute or convalescent COVID-19.

Some clones are missing from TCRdb's copy, which holds only in-frame ones; the method was immunoSEQ multiplex PCR. The table records about 250,000 clones, approximately 90% of them present only once. This rearrangement joins TRBV28 to TRBJ2-2; a weak D match, TRBD2 (5 bases). This TCR came from a woman between 50 and 59 years old who had recovered from COVID-19. The sample consisted of PBMCs or T cells enriched from blood (not recorded which). This CDR3 is CASSLEAPGELFF. CDR3 DNA: TGTGCCAGCAGTTTGGAGGCTCCCGGGGAGCTGTTTTTT.